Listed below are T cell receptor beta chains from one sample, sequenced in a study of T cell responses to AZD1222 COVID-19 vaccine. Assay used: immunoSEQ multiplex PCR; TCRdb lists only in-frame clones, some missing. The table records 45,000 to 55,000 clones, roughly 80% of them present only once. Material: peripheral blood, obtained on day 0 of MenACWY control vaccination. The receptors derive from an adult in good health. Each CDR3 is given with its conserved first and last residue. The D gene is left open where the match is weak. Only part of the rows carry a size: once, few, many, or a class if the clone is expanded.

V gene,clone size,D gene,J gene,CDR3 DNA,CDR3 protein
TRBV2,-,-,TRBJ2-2,TGTGCCAGCAGTGGACAAGCGAGTAACACCGGGGAGCTGTTTTTT,CASSGQASNTGELFF
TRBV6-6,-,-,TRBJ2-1,TGTGCCAGCAGTCTTAGGGTCGGGTTTTCCTACAATGAGCAGTTCTTC,CASSLRVGFSYNEQFF
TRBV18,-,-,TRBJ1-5,TGTGCCAGCTCTCACTCAAACGATCAGCCCCAGCATTTT,CASSHSNDQPQHF
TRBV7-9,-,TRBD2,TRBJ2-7,TGTGCCAGCAGCTTAAAGGCTAGCGGGAGCAACGAGCAGTACTTC,CASSLKASGSNEQYF
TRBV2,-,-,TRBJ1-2,TGTGCCAGCAGTCGAGGGGTTAGGTATGGCTACACCTTC,CASSRGVRYGYTF
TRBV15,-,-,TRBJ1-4,TGTGCCAGTGCGATTAGCCCTAATGAAAAACTGTTTTTT,CASAISPNEKLFF
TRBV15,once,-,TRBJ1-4,TGTGCCACCCGACCCTGGGGTAATGAAAAACTGTTTTTT,CATRPWGNEKLFF
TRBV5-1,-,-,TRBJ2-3,TGCGCCAGCAGCTTGGGACAGACGCTAAACACAGATACGCAGTATTTT,CASSLGQTLNTDTQYF
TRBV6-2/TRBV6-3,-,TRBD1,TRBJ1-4,TGTGCCAGCAGCTCCGAGTCGGGGACAGGGACTGAAAAACTGTTTTTT,CASSSESGTGTEKLFF
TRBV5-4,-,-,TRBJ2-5,TGTGCCAGCAGCCCCGGAGGGGGGGTTCGGCGCGAGACCCAGTACTTC,CASSPGGGVRRETQYF
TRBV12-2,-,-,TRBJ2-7,TGTGCAAGTCGCTTAGCGACTAGCGGGAGCAGCGAGCAGTACTTC,CASRLATSGSSEQYF
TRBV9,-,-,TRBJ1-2,TGTGCCAGCAGCGCAGGGTTAGCTAACTATGGCTACACCTTC,CASSAGLANYGYTF
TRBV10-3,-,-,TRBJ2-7,TGTGCCATCAGTAATCAGGGGCTCGACGAGCAGTACTTC,CAISNQGLDEQYF
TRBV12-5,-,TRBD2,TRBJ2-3,TGTGCTAGTGGTTTGGGACTAGCGGGTCCTAGCACAGATACGCAGTATTTT,CASGLGLAGPSTDTQYF
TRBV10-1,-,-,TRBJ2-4,TGCGCCAGCAGTCCTCAGGAAGGGGGAAACATTCAGTACTTC,CASSPQEGGNIQYF
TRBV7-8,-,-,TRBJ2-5,TGTGCCAGCAGCTTTTTTCCCATAAGGCGGGAGACCCAGTACTTC,CASSFFPIRRETQYF
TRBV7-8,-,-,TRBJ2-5,TGTGCCAGCAGCTTAGTTCGGCCTCAAGAGACCCAGTACTTC,CASSLVRPQETQYF
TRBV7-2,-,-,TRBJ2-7,TGTGCCAGCAGCTACGGAGCTGGTTACGAGCAGTACTTC,CASSYGAGYEQYF
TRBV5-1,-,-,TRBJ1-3,TGCGCCAGCAGCCTACAAGGGGCTACTGGAAACACCATATATTTT,CASSLQGATGNTIYF
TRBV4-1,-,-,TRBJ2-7,TGCGCCAGCAGCCGAGACAGATCAGCCTACGAGCAGTACTTC,CASSRDRSAYEQYF
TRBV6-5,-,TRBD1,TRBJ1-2,TGTGCCAGCAGTTGGCGGACAGGGCAAGCTGGCTACACCTTC,CASSWRTGQAGYTF
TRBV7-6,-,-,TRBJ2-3,TGTGCCAGCAGCTTATTTTCCTCGTTGGCAGGCTACACAGATACGCAGTATTTT,CASSLFSSLAGYTDTQYF
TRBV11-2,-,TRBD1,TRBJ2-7,TGTGCCAGCAGCTTCGTTGGGACAGGGGGCGAGCAGTACTTC,CASSFVGTGGEQYF
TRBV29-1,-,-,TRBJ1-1,TGCAGCGCCGGACGCAGGGACGCTGAAGCTTTCTTT,CSAGRRDAEAFF
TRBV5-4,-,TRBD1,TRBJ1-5,TGTGCCAGCAGCCAGGGACAGAACAATCAGCCCCAGCATTTT,CASSQGQNNQPQHF
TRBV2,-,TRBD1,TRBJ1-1,TGTGCCAGCAGTTCGACAGGGATTGTGGCGATGAACACTGAAGCTTTCTTT,CASSSTGIVAMNTEAFF
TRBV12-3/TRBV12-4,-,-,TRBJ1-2,TGTGCCAGCAGACGTGGGCCTAACTATGGCTACACCTTC,CASRRGPNYGYTF
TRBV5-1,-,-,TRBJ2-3,TGCGCCAGCAGCTCCGCCCTGGTCGGAGATACGCAGTATTTT,CASSSALVGDTQYF
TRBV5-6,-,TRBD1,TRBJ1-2,TGTGCCAGCAGCTTGGTAGGGCAGGGGGACTATGGCTACACCTTC,CASSLVGQGDYGYTF
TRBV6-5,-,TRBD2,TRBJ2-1,TGTGCCAGCAGTTACTCCGGGACTAGTTACAATGAGCAGTTCTTC,CASSYSGTSYNEQFF
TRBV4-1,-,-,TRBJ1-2,TGCGCCAGCAGCCTAAGATCGGACAGAACCTATGGCTACACCTTC,CASSLRSDRTYGYTF
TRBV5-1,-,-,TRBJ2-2,TGCGCCAGCAGCTTGTTTGGGACGAGGGGAGACACCGGGGAGCTGTTTTTT,CASSLFGTRGDTGELFF
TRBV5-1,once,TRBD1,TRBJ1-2,TGCGCCAGCAGCTTGGAGGGGGCCTTATATGGCTACACCTTC,CASSLEGALYGYTF
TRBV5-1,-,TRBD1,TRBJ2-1,TGCGCCAGCAGCTTAATAGGGACAGGGAGGTTCGATGAGCAGTTCTTC,CASSLIGTGRFDEQFF
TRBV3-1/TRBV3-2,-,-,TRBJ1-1,TGTGCCAGCAGTTTTAAGACAGGTAGGAACACTGAAGCTTTCTTT,CASSFKTGRNTEAFF
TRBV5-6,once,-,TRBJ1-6,TGTGCCAGCAGCTTGGCCCCAGGGGTCGATTCACCCCTCCACTTT,CASSLAPGVDSPLHF
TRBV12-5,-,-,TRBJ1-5,TGTGCTAGTGCCAACACGGGGTCACTTAGCAATCAGCCCCAGCATTTT,CASANTGSLSNQPQHF
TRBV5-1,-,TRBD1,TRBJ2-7,TGCGCCAGCCAAACCGGGACAGGGTCATACGAGCAGTACTTC,CASQTGTGSYEQYF
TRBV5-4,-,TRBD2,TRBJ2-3,TGTGCCAGCAGCCGAGGGCTAGCGGGAGGGCGGGGCACAGATACGCAGTATTTT,CASSRGLAGGRGTDTQYF
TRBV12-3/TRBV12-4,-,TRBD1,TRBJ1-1,TGTGCCAGCACCGGACAGGGATCGACTGAAGCTTTCTTT,CASTGQGSTEAFF
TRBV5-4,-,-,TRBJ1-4,TGTGCCAGCAGCTTGGGGGGAGCGACAAAACTGTTTTTT,CASSLGGATKLFF
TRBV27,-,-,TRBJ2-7,TGTGCCAGCAGTTTATTAGGGACTTACTACGAGCAGTACTTC,CASSLLGTYYEQYF
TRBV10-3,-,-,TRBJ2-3,TGTGCCATACTTCGGGCAGATACGCAGTATTTT,CAILRADTQYF
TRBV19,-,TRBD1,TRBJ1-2,TGTGCCAGTATTCGACCGGGACAGGACTACTATGGCTACACCTTC,CASIRPGQDYYGYTF
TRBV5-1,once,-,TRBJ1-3,TGCGCCAGCAGCTTGGAAGGCCCCCGCTCTGGAAACACCATATATTTT,CASSLEGPRSGNTIYF
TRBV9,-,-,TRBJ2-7,TGTGCCAGCAGCGTTACAGGTAAAAGCTTGGAGCAGTACTTC,CASSVTGKSLEQYF
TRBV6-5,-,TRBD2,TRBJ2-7,TGTGCCAGCAGTACCGGGACTAGCGGGATACCGCAGTACTTC,CASSTGTSGIPQYF
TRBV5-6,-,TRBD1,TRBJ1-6,TGTGCCAGCAGCGCGGGACAGGGACAACGTTCACCCCTCCACTTT,CASSAGQGQRSPLHF
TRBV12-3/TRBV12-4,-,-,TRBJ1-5,TGTGCCAGCAGTTCCGGGGGGGTTCAGCCCCAGCATTTT,CASSSGGVQPQHF
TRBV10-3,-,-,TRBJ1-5,TGTGCCATCGGCAGGGAAGTCAGTCAGCCCCAGCATTTT,CAIGREVSQPQHF